This TCR beta chain appears in the sequencing data of a study of CD8+CD57+ T cells in acquired aplastic anemia. This clonotype was seen many times. CD8+CD57+ cell expansion had been shown by flow cytometry in patients chosen for sequencing. Genomic DNA served as template for TCR beta VDJ and CDR3 profiling. TCRdb reprocessed the reads via MiXCR and lists one record per CDR3 protein. This table holds roughly 240,000 distinct CDR3 sequences, 45% to 50% found once. This TCR came from a human donor with aplastic anemia. Input material: sorted CD4+, CD8+, or CD8+CD57+ T cells (not recorded which) from PBMCs.

CDR3 nucleotides: TGTGCCAGCAGCTCCTCTCTTAGGATTGAAGCTTTCTTT. It is translated as CASSSSLRIEAFF. The chain carries TRBV16 and TRBJ1-1, with D unresolved. Looked up from germline, CDR1 is KGHSY and CDR2 is FQNENV. The V gene lost 5 bases and the J gene lost 7 bases, with 14 bases spanning the gap. The CDR3 totals 13 residues.